These 24 T cell receptor beta chains originate from one sample sequenced in a study of T cell changes during pregnancy in multiple sclerosis. This table comes from immunoSEQ multiplex PCR, and its TCRdb copy is limited to in-frame clones, with some not included. This table has approximately 83,000 clones, around 92% appearing once. Specimen: peripheral blood, collected in the third trimester of pregnancy. These receptors were taken from a female donor with multiple sclerosis, enrolled in a pregnancy study.

The rearrangement uses TRBV27 and TRBJ1-2; D is ambiguous. The CDR3 runs to 13 residues. Germline CDR1 reads MNHEY; CDR2 reads SMNVEV (reference sequence). V lost 5 bases to trimming and J lost 1 base, with 8 bases between them. In DNA, the CDR3 is TGTGCCAGCAGTCCCCAGTTTAACTATGGCTACACCTTC. This gives the protein CASSPQFNYGYTF.

This chain uses TRBV7-2 with TRBJ2-5; maybe TRBD1 (6 bases). V lost 6 bases, J lost 14 bases, and 19 bases lay in between. Germline CDR1 SGHTA, CDR2 FQGNSA. The CDR3 contains 12 residues. The CDR3 DNA reads TGTGCCAGCAGTCCTAGTGGCCAGGGGTCCTACTTC. The encoded protein is CASSPSGQGSYF.

The CDR3: CASSPDRSSYEQYF. The DNA for the CDR3 is TGTGCCAGCAGTCCGGACAGGAGCTCCTACGAGCAGTACTTC. The V gene is TRBV7-8, the J gene TRBJ2-7; 7 bases map to TRBD1. Trimming removed 6 bases from V and 0 bases from J; junction bases left unmatched: 5. The CDR3 sequence is 14 residues long. Germline values: CDR1 SGHVS, CDR2 FQNEAQ.

The J gene is TRBJ2-5, the V gene TRBV25-1; TRBD1 matches 7 bases. Per the germline V gene, CDR1 is MGHDK and CDR2 is SYGVNS. The CDR3 consists of 15 residues. V was pared by 4 bases and J by 2 bases, with 7 bases of the junction left unmatched. The CDR3 region is CASSGATGSQETQYF. The CDR3 DNA reads TGTGCCAGCAGTGGGGCGACAGGGTCTCAAGAGACCCAGTACTTC.

The chain carries TRBV4-2 and TRBJ1-1; D is unclear. Germline V gene sequence: CDR1 LGHNA, CDR2 YNFKEQ. V was clipped by 0 bases and J by 4 bases, with 12 bases between them. The CDR3 runs 15 residues. The CDR3 sequence: CASSQDRGGITEAFF. The CDR3, as DNA: TGTGCCAGCAGCCAAGATCGGGGAGGGATCACTGAAGCTTTCTTT.

The CDR3 loop reads CASSSLRDSYSTDTQYF. DNA of the CDR3: TGTGCCAGCAGCTCTCTCCGGGACTCCTATAGCACAGATACGCAGTATTTT. The chain couples TRBV7-9 to TRBJ2-3; possibly TRBD2 for D (6 bases). Germline CDR1 reads SEHNR; CDR2 reads FQNEAQ (reference sequence). The V and J ends lost 4 bases and 0 bases respectively, with 17 bases between them. This CDR3 has 17 residues.

The CDR3 spells CASSSTGYGTEQYF. For the CDR3, the DNA is TGTGCCAGTAGCTCCACAGGTTATGGAACGGAGCAGTACTTC. The chain recombines TRBV19 with TRBJ2-7; possible D gene TRBD1, 5 bases. Trimming took off 6 bases at V and 7 bases at J, with 19 bases between the two ends. Germline CDR1 reads LNHDA; CDR2 reads SQIVND (reference sequence). The CDR3 loop spans 14 amino acids.

The rearrangement links TRBV12-5 to TRBJ2-1; 9 bases map to TRBD1. V dropped 2 bases and J dropped 4; count of bases not matched to a gene: 12. This CDR3 is 18 amino acids long. The germline gives CDR1 LGHNT, CDR2 FRNRAP. The CDR3 coding sequence is TGTGCTAGTGGTTTGCCGACCCCAGGGACAGGGAGGTACAATGAGCAGTTCTTC. This gives the protein CASGLPTPGTGRYNEQFF.

This chain uses TRBV6-1 with TRBJ2-5; 10 bases are a match to TRBD2. The V gene's germline CDR1 is MNHNS and CDR2 SASEGT. The CDR3 has 18 residues. The V and J ends lost 0 bases and 3 bases, in that order; junction bases with no gene match: 10. CDR3 sequence reads: CASSEASLLAGVEETQYF. As DNA, the CDR3 is TGTGCCAGCAGTGAAGCGAGTCTCCTAGCGGGAGTTGAAGAGACCCAGTACTTC.

The rearrangement joins TRBV5-1 to TRBJ2-2, with 9 positions matching TRBD2. Per the germline V gene, CDR1 is SGHRS and CDR2 is YFSETQ. Trimming cost V 4 bases and J 7 bases; bases outside gene matches: 8. This CDR3 is built from 15 residues. DNA for the CDR3: TGCGCCAGCAGCGTGGCTAGCGGGACGAACGGGGAGCTGTTTTTT. It yields the protein CASSVASGTNGELFF. Looking up the rest from reference TRBV5-1 and TRBJ2-2 gives the full variable domain: KAGVTQTPRYLIKTRGQQVTLSCSPISGHRSVSWYQQTPGQGLQFLFEYFSETQRNKGNFPGRFSGRQFSNSRSEMNVSTLELGDSALYLCASSVASGTNGELFFGEGSRLTVL.

The genes are TRBV9 and TRBJ2-1, with 8 bases aligning to TRBD2. The germline V gene encodes CDR1 SGDLS and CDR2 YYNGEE. V gave up 1 base and J gave up 5 bases; unmatched junction bases: 2. The CDR3 contains 14 residues. The CDR3 spells CASSVLAGDNEQFF. The CDR3 coding sequence is TGTGCCAGCAGCGTACTAGCGGGTGACAATGAGCAGTTCTTC. Full variable domain (outside the CDR3, taken from reference TRBV9 and TRBJ2-1): DSGVTQTPKHLITATGQRVTLRCSPRSGDLSVYWYQQSLDQGLQFLIQYYNGEERAKGNILERFSAQQFPDLHSELNLSSLELGDSALYFCASSVLAGDNEQFFGPGTRLTVL.

The rearrangement uses TRBV28 and TRBJ2-5, with a possible D match to TRBD1 (5 bases). The CDR3 extends over 14 amino acids. V dropped 5 bases and J dropped 0 bases, with 10 bases sitting between them. Germline V gene sequence: CDR1 MDHEN, CDR2 SYDVKM. The CDR3 sequence: CASSQQADQETQYF. For the CDR3, the DNA is TGTGCCAGCAGTCAACAGGCGGACCAAGAGACCCAGTACTTC.

A few counts support this clone. The CDR3 region is CSVRSSGSWGDTQYF. The CDR3 bases are TGCAGCGTGCGGAGTAGCGGGAGTTGGGGGGATACGCAGTATTTT. V usage is TRBV29-1 and J usage is TRBJ2-3; 9 bases are a match to TRBD2. The CDR3 runs to 15 residues. V lost 6 bases and J lost 6; bases outside the gene matches: 13. Germline assignment: CDR1 SQVTM and CDR2 ANQGSEA.

The genes are TRBV30 and TRBJ1-5; TRBD1 matches 9 bases. V was pared by 5 bases and J by 8 bases, with 10 bases of the junction left unmatched. The CDR3 loop spans 14 amino acids. Germline V gene sequence: CDR1 GTSNPN, CDR2 SVGIG (reference sequence). CDR3 amino acids: CAWEDGQGRKPQHF. In DNA form, the CDR3 reads TGTGCCTGGGAGGATGGACAGGGGAGGAAGCCCCAGCATTTT.

The chain has TRBV28 and TRBJ2-3; tentative D call: TRBD1 (5 bases). Germline CDR1 is MDHEN and CDR2 is SYDVKM. V was cut by 5 bases and J by 11 bases, with 11 bases left in between. The CDR3 contains 11 residues. The CDR3: CASSERGGQYF. The CDR3 nucleotides are TGTGCCAGCAGTGAAAGGGGTGGGCAGTATTTT.

The chain links TRBV19 to TRBJ2-7, with D tentatively TRBD2 (5 bases). The germline V and J ends were trimmed by 6 bases and 4 bases, with 10 bases remaining between them. This CDR3 is 12 amino acids long. Germline V gene data show CDR1 as LNHDA and CDR2 as SQIVND (reference sequence). CDR3 coding DNA: TGTGCCAGTAGCCCGGGAAGTTACGAGCAGTACTTC. This translates into CASSPGSYEQYF.

The chain has TRBV19 and TRBJ2-1; D gene unclear. CDR3 length: 14 amino acids. Germline V lookup: CDR1 LNHDA, CDR2 SQIVND (reference sequence). V gave up 4 bases and J gave up 7 bases, with 14 bases separating them. CDR3 DNA sequence: TGTGCCAGTAGTAGGAGTAGGTCGACGAATGAGCAGTTCTTC. Its protein product is CASSRSRSTNEQFF.

The CDR3 is CASSPHLAALYNEQFF. The CDR3 DNA reads as TGTGCCAGCAGTCCCCACCTAGCGGCTCTATACAATGAGCAGTTCTTC. The rearrangement joins TRBV27 to TRBJ2-1; 7 bases fit TRBD2. The CDR3 spans 16 residues. The germline CDR1 and CDR2 sequences are MNHEY and SMNVEV (reference sequence). Trimming at V came to 5 bases and at J to 4 bases, leaving 11 bases not matched to a gene.

This sequence joins TRBV18 and TRBJ2-1, with D tentatively TRBD2 (6 bases). The CDR3 has 16 residues. Germline V gene sequence: CDR1 KGHSH, CDR2 LQKENI. With 3 bases removed from V and 2 bases from J, the gap between germline ends came to 14 bases. This CDR3 is CASSPGGRRTYNEQFF. DNA for the CDR3: TGTGCCAGCTCACCTGGGGGGAGGCGCACCTACAATGAGCAGTTCTTC.

The V and J genes are TRBV5-1 and TRBJ2-2; TRBD2 matches 11 bases. Germline V CDR1 and CDR2: SGHRS, YFSETQ. Unmatched junction bases numbered 6, after V lost 2 bases and J lost 6 bases. This CDR3 spans 16 amino acids. CDR3 nucleotides: TGCGCCAGCAGCTTCGCTAGCGGGAGGTTAGCCGGGGAGCTGTTTTTT. It specifies CASSFASGRLAGELFF.

The chain combines TRBV11-1 with TRBJ1-5, with 9 nucleotides matching TRBD1. In germline, CDR1 is SGHAT, CDR2 FQDESV (reference sequence). The V segment lost 5 bases and the J segment 5 bases; nucleotides outside the gene matches: 7. CDR3 length equals 15 residues. The CDR3 here is CASSPTGGGDQPQHF. The CDR3 DNA reads as TGTGCCAGCAGCCCTACAGGGGGCGGGGATCAGCCCCAGCATTTT. The whole variable domain, remainder taken from reference TRBV11-1 and TRBJ1-5, is EAEVAQSPRYKITEKSQAVAFWCDPISGHATLYWYRQILGQGPELLVQFQDESVVDDSQLPKDRFSAERLKGVDSTLKIQPAELGDSAMYLCASSPTGGGDQPQHFGDGTRLSIL.

The J gene is TRBJ2-5, the V gene TRBV6-1; D is perhaps TRBD1 (5 bases). CDR3 length equals 15 residues. V gave up 7 bases and J gave up 4 bases, with 19 bases separating them. Germline loops: CDR1 MNHNS, CDR2 SASEGT. The CDR3 sequence: CASNKQDGARETQYF. The CDR3 coding sequence is TGTGCCAGCAATAAACAGGATGGGGCTCGAGAGACCCAGTACTTC.

The chain recombines TRBV6-4 with TRBJ2-1; possible D gene TRBD2, 6 bases. CDR1 is MRHNA and CDR2 is SNTAGT in the germline V gene. The V end lost 5 bases, the J end lost 1 base, and 15 bases lay between the germline ends. The CDR3 runs 16 residues. The CDR3 sequence is CASSSVGSGSYNEQFF. The CDR3 coding sequence is TGTGCCAGCAGTAGTGTAGGGAGCGGGTCCTACAATGAGCAGTTCTTC.

In DNA, the CDR3 is TGTGCCAGCAGCCCGATGGGTGCGGGCACAGATACGCAGTATTTT. This codes for CASSPMGAGTDTQYF. This chain uses TRBV5-4 with TRBJ2-3; D is unresolved. CDR1 and CDR2 (germline): SGHNT, YYREEE (reference sequence). V was shortened by 4 bases and J by 1 base, with 13 bases between the two germline ends. The CDR3 totals 15 residues.